The 29 T cell receptor beta chains presented below share a single source sample, sequenced in a study of low-dose radiotherapy and immunotherapy resistance in tumors. The time point: before trial treatment. With TRAV- and TRBV-specific primers, first-strand cDNA was made, covering the alpha and beta chains. Both a constant-region primer and a V-primer adapter served to amplify TCRs across 20 to 25 PCR cycles. TCRdb ran MiXCR on the reads and lists one entry per CDR3 protein. The table lists 65,000 to 100,000 distinct CDR3 sequences, roughly a sixth of them singletons, with approximately 2.8% in the top ten. Material: PBMCs, obtained before treatment. The receptors originated from a male donor with prostate cancer.

J is TRBJ1-1 and V is TRBV18, with 11 positions matching TRBD1. CDR1 and CDR2 (germline): KGHSH, LQKENI. The CDR3 contains 15 residues. V lost 8 bases to trimming and J lost 1 base; unmatched junction nucleotides: 6. CDR3 in DNA: TGTGCCAGCCGACCAGGGACAGGGGGGAACACTGAAGCTTTCTTT. Translated, it gives CASRPGTGGNTEAFF.

This clonotype was detected many times. The chain joins TRBV7-7 to TRBJ2-1; 8 nucleotides match TRBD2. The CDR3 length is 15 residues. Germline V lookup: CDR1 SSHAT, CDR2 FNYEAQ (reference sequence). Trimming cost V 3 bases and J 9 bases; bases outside gene matches: 10. CDR3 coding DNA: TGTGCCAGCAGCTTGGGACTAGAGGGGGAGACTGAGCAGTTCTTC. Translating it yields CASSLGLEGETEQFF.

This clonotype appeared many times. The V call is TRBV7-2, the J call TRBJ2-1; 8 nucleotides align to TRBD2. The CDR3 extends over 16 amino acids. J was trimmed by 7 bases and V by 3 bases; bases with no gene match: 11. Germline V lookup: CDR1 SGHTA, CDR2 FQGNSA. CDR3 sequence reads: CASSFGPGGRENEQFF. CDR3 DNA: TGTGCCAGCAGCTTTGGGCCGGGGGGGCGGGAGAATGAGCAGTTCTTC.

This clonotype was found many times. V and J are TRBV11-2 and TRBJ2-7; D gene ambiguous. The V gene's germline CDR1 is SGHAT and CDR2 FQNNGV. The V end was cut by 4 bases, the J end by 3 bases, with 13 bases between. CDR3 size: 14 residues. The CDR3 reads CASSSPIASYEQYF. The DNA for the CDR3 is TGTGCCAGCAGCTCCCCCATCGCAAGCTACGAGCAGTACTTC.

This clonotype was counted many times. Germline and junction disagree at one end, which may indicate a read error. This chain joins TRBV4-1 and TRBJ1-2; 7 bases are shared with TRBD1. Germline CDR1 and CDR2: MGHRA and YSYEKL. The CDR3 has 16 residues. CDR3 nucleotides: TGTGCCAGCAGCCAAGAAAGGGGCGACAGGGTCCATGGCTACACCTTC. The encoded protein is CASSQERGDRVHGYTF.

This clonotype was detected ten times or more. The chain joins TRBV20-1 to TRBJ1-1; possibly TRBD1 for D (5 bases). The CDR3 spans 14 residues. CDR1 and CDR2 (germline): DFQATT, SNEGSKA (reference sequence). The ends were cut back, 0 bases at V and 4 bases at J, with 12 bases in the middle. For the CDR3, the DNA is TGCAGTGCTAGAGATCACCAGGGATCCACTGAAGCTTTCTTT. Translating gives CSARDHQGSTEAFF.

This clonotype was observed many times. The chain carries TRBV3-1 and TRBJ2-5; D is unresolved. Germline-derived CDR1 and CDR2 are LGHDT and YNNKEL (reference sequence). V was pared by 5 bases and J by 3 bases, with 19 bases between. The CDR3 contains 16 residues. CDR3 region: CASSGPRLGIKETQYF. The DNA of the CDR3 is TGTGCCAGCAGCGGGCCGAGACTCGGAATCAAAGAGACCCAGTACTTC.

Ten or more counts support this clonotype. The chain joins TRBV3-1 to TRBJ2-3; 8 positions match TRBD1. Germline trimming cut 4 bases from V and 4 bases from J; bases unmatched to any gene: 1. From germline, CDR1 is LGHDT and CDR2 YNNKEL (reference sequence). CDR3 size: 13 residues. The DNA of the CDR3 is TGTGCCAGCAGCCCAGGGGGCGCAGATACGCAGTATTTT. It specifies CASSPGGADTQYF.

In this sample, this clonotype turned up many times. Here the CDR3 reads CASSPTTGGPTDTQYF. DNA of the CDR3: TGTGCCAGCAGCCCCACGACGGGGGGGCCCACAGATACGCAGTATTTT. V is TRBV6-5 and J is TRBJ2-3; TRBD2 matches 8 bases. V was pared by 6 bases and J by 2 bases, with 10 bases of the junction left unmatched. This CDR3 is 16 amino acids long. Germline CDR1 and CDR2: MNHEY and SVGAGI.

The table lists this clonotype with many counts. The chain couples TRBV11-2 to TRBJ2-1, with 11 positions matching TRBD1. From germline, CDR1 is SGHAT and CDR2 FQNNGV. Trimming cost V 5 bases and J 2 bases; bases outside gene matches: 8. The CDR3 extends over 17 amino acids. CDR3 coding DNA: TGTGCCAGCAGCCTAACCGGGACAGGGGGAACCTACAATGAGCAGTTCTTC. Translation gives CASSLTGTGGTYNEQFF.

The chain carries TRBV2 and TRBJ1-1; tentative D call: TRBD1 (6 bases). Trimming stripped 8 bases from V and 4 bases from J, with 11 bases between. Germline values: CDR1 SNHLY, CDR2 FYNNEI. CDR3 length: 12 residues. CDR3 bases: TGTGCCAGCTCAGGGGTAGCCACTGAAGCTTTCTTT. It codes for CASSGVATEAFF. The variable domain in full, completed from reference TRBV2 and TRBJ1-1, reads EPEVTQTPSHQVTQMGQEVILRCVPISNHLYFYWYRQILGQKVEFLVSFYNNEISEKSEIFDDQFSVERPDGSNFTLKIRSTKLEDSAMYFCASSGVATEAFFGQGTRLTVV.

This clonotype turned up a few times. CDR3 region: CASSLIRGRYNEQFF. In DNA, the CDR3 is TGCGCCAGCAGCTTAATCAGGGGCCGTTACAATGAGCAGTTCTTC. The chain carries TRBV5-1 and TRBJ2-1; D is possibly TRBD1 (6 bases). Germline CDR1 reads SGHRS; CDR2 reads YFSETQ. CDR3 length equals 15 residues. The V gene lost 2 bases and the J gene lost 4 bases, with 13 bases spanning the gap.

Ten or more counts support this clonotype. The chain combines TRBV21-1 with TRBJ1-3. TRBV21-1 is a known pseudogene. This CDR3 contains 13 residues. The CDR3: CASSKAKRNTIYF. In DNA form, the CDR3 reads TGTGCCAGCAGCAAGGCGAAGCGAAACACCATATATTTT.

The chain is built from TRBV5-1 and TRBJ2-1; 8 nucleotides line up with TRBD2. Germline V gives CDR1 SGHRS, CDR2 YFSETQ. The CDR3 length is 15 residues. The V segment lost 4 bases and the J segment 5 bases; nucleotides outside the gene matches: 8. This CDR3 is CASSANLAGDNEQFF. CDR3 nucleotides: TGCGCCAGCAGCGCGAACCTAGCGGGCGACAATGAGCAGTTCTTC.

The rearrangement joins TRBV5-5 to TRBJ1-2, with no clear D. V was pared by 2 bases and J by 8 bases, with 13 bases between. CDR3 length: 13 residues. The germline V gene has CDR1 SGHKS and CDR2 YYEKEE (reference sequence). The CDR3, as DNA: TGTGCCAGCAGCTTATCCGGGCTCTGGGGCTACACCTTC. Translating gives CASSLSGLWGYTF.

This clonotype was seen more than once but under ten times. V usage is TRBV7-6 and J usage is TRBJ2-6; D perhaps matches TRBD1 (6 bases). Germline CDR1 is SGHVS and CDR2 is FNYEAQ. The CDR3 runs to 18 residues. The V end lost 5 bases, the J end lost 1 base, and 18 bases lay between the germline ends. The CDR3 is CASSPARWQGSGANVLTF. In nucleotides, the CDR3 is TGTGCCAGCAGCCCTGCACGATGGCAGGGGTCTGGGGCCAACGTCCTGACTTTC.

This clonotype occurred a few times. This CDR3 reads CSVETGGGVKNIQYF. The CDR3 bases are TGCAGCGTTGAAACCGGGGGGGGCGTCAAAAACATTCAGTACTTC. The chain links TRBV29-1 to TRBJ2-4, with 8 bases lining up with TRBD2. The CDR3 consists of 15 residues. The V and J ends lost 2 bases and 3 bases, in that order; junction bases with no gene match: 6. Germline lookup yields CDR1 SQVTM and CDR2 ANQGSEA.

Ten or more counts support this clonotype. This chain links TRBV12-3 or TRBV12-4 with TRBJ1-2; D is undetermined. V was cut by 4 bases and J by 6 bases, with 6 bases left in between. This CDR3 region has 11 residues. This chain's CDR3 is CASSYQNGYTF. Here the CDR3 DNA reads TGTGCCAGCAGTTACCAGAATGGCTACACCTTC.

This clonotype was seen repeatedly, ten times or more. Written as DNA, the CDR3 is TGTGCCAGCAGCTTCAATCTAGCGGGGGGGCCGGAGACCCAGTACTTC. Protein sequence: CASSFNLAGGPETQYF. The chain has TRBV11-2 and TRBJ2-5, with 12 bases that match TRBD2. The CDR3 is 16 residues long. Germline V lookup: CDR1 SGHAT, CDR2 FQNNGV. V shed 3 bases and J 5 bases; nucleotides not matched to a gene: 7.

For this clonotype: A single base is all that separates this from a far larger clone, so a read error is likely. J is TRBJ2-3 and V is TRBV6-4, with D maybe TRBD1 (5 bases). Germline-derived CDR1 and CDR2 are MRHNA and SNTAGT. CDR3 length: 16 amino acids. This chain's CDR3 is CASSYSLGPDTDTRYF. The CDR3 bases are TGTGCCAGCAGTTACTCCTTGGGGCCAGACACAGATACGCGGTATTTT.

This clonotype was detected many times. V usage is TRBV9 and J usage is TRBJ1-1; D is unresolved. This CDR3 contains 15 residues. V was shortened by 4 bases and J by 0 bases, with 13 bases between the two germline ends. Germline V gene data show CDR1 as SGDLS and CDR2 as YYNGEE. CDR3 amino acids: CASSPVGSVNTEAFF. As DNA, the CDR3 is TGTGCCAGCAGCCCTGTGGGGTCGGTGAACACTGAAGCTTTCTTT.

This clonotype appeared many times. The chain combines TRBV11-2 with TRBJ1-2; D remains ambiguous. Trimming cost V 3 bases and J 2 bases, with 13 bases left between them. In germline, CDR1 is SGHAT, CDR2 FQNNGV. The CDR3 has 15 residues. CDR3 region: CASSLRGGGNYGYTF. The CDR3 DNA sequence: TGTGCCAGCAGCTTGCGGGGAGGAGGGAACTATGGCTACACCTTC. The full variable domain, its missing parts supplied by reference TRBV11-2 and TRBJ1-2, is EAGVAQSPRYKIIEKRQSVAFWCNPISGHATLYWYQQILGQGPKLLIQFQNNGVVDDSQLPKDRFSAERLKGVDSTLKIQPAKLEDSAVYLCASSLRGGGNYGYTFGSGTRLTVV.

The chain links TRBV29-1 to TRBJ2-7; D unresolved. V lost 6 bases, J lost 0 bases, and 9 bases lay in between. Germline V gene data show CDR1 as SQVTM and CDR2 as ANQGSEA. CDR3 length: 12 residues. The CDR3 reads CSVERDSYEQYF. As DNA, the CDR3 is TGCAGCGTGGAAAGGGACTCCTACGAGCAGTACTTC.

This clonotype was seen repeatedly, ten times or more. The genes are TRBV19 and TRBJ2-1; tentative D call: TRBD1 (6 bases). Trimming removed 6 bases from V and 0 bases from J, with 12 bases in between. The germline V gene encodes CDR1 LNHDA and CDR2 SQIVND (reference sequence). The CDR3 totals 15 residues. The CDR3 reads CASSSRTDSYNEQFF. In DNA, the CDR3 is TGTGCCAGTAGCTCTCGGACAGACTCCTACAATGAGCAGTTCTTC.

In its sample, this clonotype was seen many times. The chain recombines TRBV6-1 with TRBJ2-7; 9 bases line up with TRBD1. The V gene's germline CDR1 is MNHNS and CDR2 SASEGT. The CDR3 has 16 residues. J was trimmed by 1 base and V by 2 bases; bases with no gene match: 6. CDR3 DNA: TGTGCCAGCAGTGAATCGCTGGGACAGGGTTCCTACGAGCAGTACTTC. Protein sequence: CASSESLGQGSYEQYF.

This clonotype was recorded many times. J is TRBJ2-7 and V is TRBV27; 11 bases are shared with TRBD1. The V gene end was trimmed by 6 bases and the J gene end by 8 bases; junction bases not matched to a gene: 12. Germline loops: CDR1 MNHEY, CDR2 SMNVEV (reference sequence). The CDR3 contains 15 residues. The chain's CDR3 is CASSYRTGGPLQQYF. The CDR3 DNA reads TGTGCCAGCAGCTACAGGACAGGGGGCCCTCTCCAGCAGTACTTC.

In its sample, this clonotype was seen a few times. This chain joins TRBV27 and TRBJ1-6; tentative D call: TRBD1 (6 bases). V was clipped by 6 bases and J by 13 bases, with 22 bases between them. The CDR3 extends over 15 amino acids. Germline V CDR1 and CDR2: MNHEY, SMNVEV (reference sequence). The CDR3 DNA reads TGTGCCAGCAGACGAGGGGGGAGCGGAACCACCCCCCTCCACTTT. As protein: CASRRGGSGTTPLHF.

This clonotype has only a few counts. This chain links TRBV5-1 with TRBJ1-1; a possible D gene is TRBD1 (6 bases). CDR1 is SGHRS and CDR2 is YFSETQ in the germline V gene. V lost 6 bases, J lost 4 bases, and 16 bases lay in between. CDR3 length equals 14 residues. CDR3 sequence (DNA): TGCGCCAGCACCGTGACAGGAACCAGCACTGAAGCTTTCTTT. Residues: CASTVTGTSTEAFF.

This clonotype was recorded at least ten times. This chain links TRBV2 with TRBJ1-5; possibly TRBD1 for D (5 bases). Germline V CDR1 and CDR2: SNHLY, FYNNEI. The CDR3 totals 16 residues. V lost 4 bases and J 0 bases, leaving 13 bases between the germline ends. Here the CDR3 DNA reads TGTGCCAGCAGTGCCGAGGGGTGGGGTAGCAATCAGCCCCAGCATTTT. Translated: CASSAEGWGSNQPQHF.